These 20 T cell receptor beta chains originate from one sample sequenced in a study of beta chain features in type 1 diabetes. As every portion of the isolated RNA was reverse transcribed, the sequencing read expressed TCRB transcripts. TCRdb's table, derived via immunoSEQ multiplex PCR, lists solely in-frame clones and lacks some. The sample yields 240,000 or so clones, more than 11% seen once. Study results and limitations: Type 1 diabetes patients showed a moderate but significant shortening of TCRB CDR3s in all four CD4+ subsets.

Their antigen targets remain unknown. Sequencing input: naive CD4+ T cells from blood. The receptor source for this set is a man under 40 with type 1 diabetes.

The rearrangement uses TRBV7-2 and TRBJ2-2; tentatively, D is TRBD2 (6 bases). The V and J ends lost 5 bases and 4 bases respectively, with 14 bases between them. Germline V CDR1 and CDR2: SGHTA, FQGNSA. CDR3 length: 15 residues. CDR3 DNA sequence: TGTGCCAGCAGCCCCCTGCGGGGCGGCACCGGGGAGCTGTTTTTT. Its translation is CASSPLRGGTGELFF.

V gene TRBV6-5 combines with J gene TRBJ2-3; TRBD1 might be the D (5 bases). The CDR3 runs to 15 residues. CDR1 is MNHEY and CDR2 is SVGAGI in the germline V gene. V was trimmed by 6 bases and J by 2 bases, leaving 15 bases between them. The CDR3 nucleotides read TGTGCCAGCAGACCAGGGCAGTTTCCCACAGATACGCAGTATTTT. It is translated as CASRPGQFPTDTQYF.

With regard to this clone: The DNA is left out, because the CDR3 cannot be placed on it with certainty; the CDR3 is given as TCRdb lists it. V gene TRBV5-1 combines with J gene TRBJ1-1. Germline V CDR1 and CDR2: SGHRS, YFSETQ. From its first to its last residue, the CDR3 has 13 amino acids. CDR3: CASSFGSGTEAFF.

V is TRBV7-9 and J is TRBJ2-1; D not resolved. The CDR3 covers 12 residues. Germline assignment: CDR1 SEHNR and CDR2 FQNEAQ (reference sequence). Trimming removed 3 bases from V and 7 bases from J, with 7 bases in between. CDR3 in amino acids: CASSFLRNEQFF. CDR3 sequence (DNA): TGTGCCAGCAGCTTTCTACGGAATGAGCAGTTCTTC.

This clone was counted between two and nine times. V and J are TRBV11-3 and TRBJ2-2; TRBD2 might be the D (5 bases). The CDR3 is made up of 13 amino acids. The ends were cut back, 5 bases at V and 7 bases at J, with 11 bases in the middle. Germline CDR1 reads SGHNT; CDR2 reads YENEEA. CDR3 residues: CASSPGGGGELFF. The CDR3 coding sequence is TGTGCCAGCAGCCCAGGAGGCGGCGGGGAGCTGTTTTTT.

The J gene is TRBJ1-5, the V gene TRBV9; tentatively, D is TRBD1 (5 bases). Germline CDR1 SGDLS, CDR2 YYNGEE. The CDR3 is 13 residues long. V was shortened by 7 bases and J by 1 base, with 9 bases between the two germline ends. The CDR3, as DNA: TGTGCCAGCGGGGCGGGGAGCAATCAGCCCCAGCATTTT. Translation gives CASGAGSNQPQHF.

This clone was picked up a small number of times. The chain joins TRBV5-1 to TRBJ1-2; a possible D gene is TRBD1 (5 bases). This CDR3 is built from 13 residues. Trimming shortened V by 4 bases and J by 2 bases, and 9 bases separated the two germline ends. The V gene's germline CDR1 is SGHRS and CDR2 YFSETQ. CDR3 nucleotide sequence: TGCGCCAGCAGCCAAGGGGAAAACTATGGCTACACCTTC. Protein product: CASSQGENYGYTF.

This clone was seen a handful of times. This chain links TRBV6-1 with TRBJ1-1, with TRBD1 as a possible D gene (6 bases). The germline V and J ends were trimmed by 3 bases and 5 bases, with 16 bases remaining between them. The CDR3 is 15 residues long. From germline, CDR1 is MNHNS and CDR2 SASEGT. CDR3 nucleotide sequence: TGTGCCAGCAGTGACCCAGCCAAGGGGGAAACTGAAGCTTTCTTT. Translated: CASSDPAKGETEAFF.

This CDR3 reads CASSPSGGARGEQYF. CDR3 coding DNA: TGTGCCAGCAGTCCTAGCGGGGGGGCGCGTGGCGAGCAGTACTTC. The rearrangement links TRBV6-5 to TRBJ2-7, with TRBD2 matching over 12 bases. CDR3 length equals 15 residues. Germline V lookup: CDR1 MNHEY, CDR2 SVGAGI. V gave up 5 bases and J gave up 6 bases; unmatched junction bases: 8.

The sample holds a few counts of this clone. The CDR3 spells CASTLRRASDIRETQYF. The CDR3 DNA follows: TGTGCCAGCACCCTGAGAAGGGCTAGCGACATAAGGGAGACCCAGTACTTC. The rearrangement uses TRBV5-6 and TRBJ2-5, with D possibly matching TRBD2 (6 bases). There are 17 residues in the CDR3. V lost 6 bases, J lost 5 bases, and 26 bases lay in between. Germline loops: CDR1 SGHDT, CDR2 YYEEEE.

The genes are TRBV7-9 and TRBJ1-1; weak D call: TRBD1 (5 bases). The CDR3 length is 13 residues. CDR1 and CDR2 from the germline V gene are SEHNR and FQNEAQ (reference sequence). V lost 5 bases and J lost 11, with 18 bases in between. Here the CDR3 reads CASSLPQGGEAFF. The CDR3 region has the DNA TGTGCCAGCAGCCTTCCTCAGGGAGGAGAGGCTTTCTTT. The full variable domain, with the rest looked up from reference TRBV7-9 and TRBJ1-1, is DTGVSQNPRHKITKRGQNVTFRCDPISEHNRLYWYRQTLGQGPEFLTYFQNEAQLEKSRLLSDRFSAERPKGSFSTLEIQRTEQGDSAMYLCASSLPQGGEAFFGQGTRLTVV.

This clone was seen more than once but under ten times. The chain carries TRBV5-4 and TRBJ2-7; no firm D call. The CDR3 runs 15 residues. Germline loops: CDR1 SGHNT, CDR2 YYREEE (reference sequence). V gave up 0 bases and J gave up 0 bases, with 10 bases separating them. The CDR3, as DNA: TGTGCCAGCAGCTTGGGCGGAGCCAGCTCCTACGAGCAGTACTTC. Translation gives CASSLGGASSYEQYF.

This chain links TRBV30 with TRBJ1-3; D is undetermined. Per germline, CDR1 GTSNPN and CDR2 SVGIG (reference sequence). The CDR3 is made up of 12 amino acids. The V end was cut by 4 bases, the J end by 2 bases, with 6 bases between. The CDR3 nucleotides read TGTGCCTGGAAGTCAGCTGGAAACACCATATATTTT. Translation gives CAWKSAGNTIYF.

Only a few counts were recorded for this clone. DNA of the CDR3: TGTGCCAGCAGCGTTGGACAGGGGAACTATGGCTACACCTTC. Residues: CASSVGQGNYGYTF. V is TRBV9 and J is TRBJ1-2, with TRBD1 matching 9 bases. The CDR3 consists of 14 residues. From germline, CDR1 is SGDLS and CDR2 YYNGEE. V dropped 2 bases and J dropped 2; count of bases not matched to a gene: 1. The variable domain in full, with the rest retrieved from reference TRBV9 and TRBJ1-2, is DSGVTQTPKHLITATGQRVTLRCSPRSGDLSVYWYQQSLDQGLQFLIQYYNGEERAKGNILERFSAQQFPDLHSELNLSSLELGDSALYFCASSVGQGNYGYTFGSGTRLTVV.

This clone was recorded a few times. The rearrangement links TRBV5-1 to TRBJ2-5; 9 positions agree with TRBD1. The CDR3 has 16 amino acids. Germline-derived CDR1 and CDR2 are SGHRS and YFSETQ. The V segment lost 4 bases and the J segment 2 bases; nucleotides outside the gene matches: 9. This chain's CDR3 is CASSIGGQGRQETQYF. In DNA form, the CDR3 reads TGCGCCAGCAGCATCGGAGGACAGGGGAGACAAGAGACCCAGTACTTC.

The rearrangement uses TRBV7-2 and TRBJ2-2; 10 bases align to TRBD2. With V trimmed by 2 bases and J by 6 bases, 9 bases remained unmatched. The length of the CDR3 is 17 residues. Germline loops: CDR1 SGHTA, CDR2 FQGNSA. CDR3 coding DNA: TGTGCCAGCAGCTTACTCCCTAGCGGGAGTTATTCCGGGGAGCTGTTTTTT. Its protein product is CASSLLPSGSYSGELFF.

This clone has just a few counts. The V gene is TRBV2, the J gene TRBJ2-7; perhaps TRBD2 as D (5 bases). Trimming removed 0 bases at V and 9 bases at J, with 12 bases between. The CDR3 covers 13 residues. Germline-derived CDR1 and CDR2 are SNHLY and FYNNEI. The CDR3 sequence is CASSEAADSLQYF. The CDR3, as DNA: TGTGCCAGCAGTGAAGCCGCGGACTCTCTGCAGTACTTC.

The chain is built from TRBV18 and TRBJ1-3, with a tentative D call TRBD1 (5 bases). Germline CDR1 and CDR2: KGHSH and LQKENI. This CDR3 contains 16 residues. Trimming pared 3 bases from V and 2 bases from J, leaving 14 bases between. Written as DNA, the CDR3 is TGTGCCAGCTCACCTACCGGGACTGGCCCTGGAAACACCATATATTTT. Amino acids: CASSPTGTGPGNTIYF.

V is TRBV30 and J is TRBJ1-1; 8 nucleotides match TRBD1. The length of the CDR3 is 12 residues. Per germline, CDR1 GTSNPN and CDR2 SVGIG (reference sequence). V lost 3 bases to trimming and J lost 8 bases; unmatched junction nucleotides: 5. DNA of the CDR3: TGTGCCTGGAGCGCACGGACAGGGGAAGCTTTCTTT. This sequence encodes CAWSARTGEAFF.

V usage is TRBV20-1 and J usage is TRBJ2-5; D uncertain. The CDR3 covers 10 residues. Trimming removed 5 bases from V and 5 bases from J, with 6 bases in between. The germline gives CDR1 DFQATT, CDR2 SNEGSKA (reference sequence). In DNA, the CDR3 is TGCAGTGCTCCCGCGGAGACCCAGTACTTC. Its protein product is CSAPAETQYF.